The 6 T cell receptor beta chains in this list originate from one sample, sequenced in a study of cytomegalovirus exposure and HLA in healthy donors. It was with 60 Vbeta and 13 Jbeta primers that the PCR ran. Profiled with immunoSEQ multiplex PCR; TCRdb holds only in-frame clones, not every one. The table includes 150,000 to 200,000 clones, 65% to 70% detected once. Source material: PBMCs. Every receptor here comes from a woman aged 18-29 years in good health and CMV-seropositive.

The chain combines TRBV30 with TRBJ1-1; D perhaps matches TRBD1 (6 bases). This CDR3 is built from 13 residues. The germline gives CDR1 GTSNPN, CDR2 SVGIG (reference sequence). V lost 4 bases and J 3 bases, leaving 12 bases between the germline ends. This chain's CDR3 is CAWTTQGYTEAFF. The CDR3 DNA follows: TGTGCCTGGACTACGCAGGGGTACACTGAAGCTTTCTTT.

The chain joins TRBV13 to TRBJ2-7, with 7 positions matching TRBD1. With 5 bases clipped from V and 0 bases from J, the junction kept 4 bases outside the gene matches. The CDR3 has 14 amino acids. CDR1 PRHDT and CDR2 FYEKMQ come from the germline V gene (reference sequence). The CDR3 spells CASSPGTDSYEQYF. The CDR3 nucleotides read TGTGCCAGCAGCCCCGGGACAGACTCCTACGAGCAGTACTTC.

The chain carries TRBV5-1 and TRBJ2-1; D is unresolved. The V end was cut by 0 bases, the J end by 1 base, with 8 bases between. The length of the CDR3 is 15 residues. The germline CDR1 and CDR2 sequences are SGHRS and YFSETQ. CDR3 nucleotides: TGCGCCAGCAGCTTGGAGCAGACATCCTACAATGAGCAGTTCTTC. This sequence encodes CASSLEQTSYNEQFF.

This clone was counted once. The chain couples TRBV5-8 to TRBJ2-7; 7 bases are shared with TRBD1. The V segment lost 3 bases and the J segment 1 base; nucleotides outside the gene matches: 13. Germline V gene sequence: CDR1 SGHTS, CDR2 YDEGEE. The CDR3 runs to 17 residues. CDR3 in amino acids: CASSWLGGTRRSYEQYF. In DNA, the CDR3 is TGTGCCAGCAGCTGGCTAGGGGGCACCAGGAGGTCCTACGAGCAGTACTTC.

The rearrangement uses TRBV5-4 and TRBJ1-1; the D is unclear. Trimming took off 0 bases at V and 7 bases at J, with 7 bases between the two ends. The CDR3 totals 12 residues. Germline lookup yields CDR1 SGHNT and CDR2 YYREEE (reference sequence). Here the CDR3 DNA reads TGTGCCAGCAGCTTGGAATACAGTGAAGCTTTCTTT. The encoded protein is CASSLEYSEAFF.

This clone appeared a few times. The chain carries TRBV2 and TRBJ2-4; D might be TRBD1 (6 bases). Germline CDR1 SNHLY, CDR2 FYNNEI. V shed 6 bases and J shed 2 bases, with 17 bases lying between them. This CDR3 contains 16 residues. The CDR3 coding sequence is TGTGCCAGCAGCTCCGACAGGATTTCGACCAAAAACATTCAGTACTTC. Its protein is CASSSDRISTKNIQYF.